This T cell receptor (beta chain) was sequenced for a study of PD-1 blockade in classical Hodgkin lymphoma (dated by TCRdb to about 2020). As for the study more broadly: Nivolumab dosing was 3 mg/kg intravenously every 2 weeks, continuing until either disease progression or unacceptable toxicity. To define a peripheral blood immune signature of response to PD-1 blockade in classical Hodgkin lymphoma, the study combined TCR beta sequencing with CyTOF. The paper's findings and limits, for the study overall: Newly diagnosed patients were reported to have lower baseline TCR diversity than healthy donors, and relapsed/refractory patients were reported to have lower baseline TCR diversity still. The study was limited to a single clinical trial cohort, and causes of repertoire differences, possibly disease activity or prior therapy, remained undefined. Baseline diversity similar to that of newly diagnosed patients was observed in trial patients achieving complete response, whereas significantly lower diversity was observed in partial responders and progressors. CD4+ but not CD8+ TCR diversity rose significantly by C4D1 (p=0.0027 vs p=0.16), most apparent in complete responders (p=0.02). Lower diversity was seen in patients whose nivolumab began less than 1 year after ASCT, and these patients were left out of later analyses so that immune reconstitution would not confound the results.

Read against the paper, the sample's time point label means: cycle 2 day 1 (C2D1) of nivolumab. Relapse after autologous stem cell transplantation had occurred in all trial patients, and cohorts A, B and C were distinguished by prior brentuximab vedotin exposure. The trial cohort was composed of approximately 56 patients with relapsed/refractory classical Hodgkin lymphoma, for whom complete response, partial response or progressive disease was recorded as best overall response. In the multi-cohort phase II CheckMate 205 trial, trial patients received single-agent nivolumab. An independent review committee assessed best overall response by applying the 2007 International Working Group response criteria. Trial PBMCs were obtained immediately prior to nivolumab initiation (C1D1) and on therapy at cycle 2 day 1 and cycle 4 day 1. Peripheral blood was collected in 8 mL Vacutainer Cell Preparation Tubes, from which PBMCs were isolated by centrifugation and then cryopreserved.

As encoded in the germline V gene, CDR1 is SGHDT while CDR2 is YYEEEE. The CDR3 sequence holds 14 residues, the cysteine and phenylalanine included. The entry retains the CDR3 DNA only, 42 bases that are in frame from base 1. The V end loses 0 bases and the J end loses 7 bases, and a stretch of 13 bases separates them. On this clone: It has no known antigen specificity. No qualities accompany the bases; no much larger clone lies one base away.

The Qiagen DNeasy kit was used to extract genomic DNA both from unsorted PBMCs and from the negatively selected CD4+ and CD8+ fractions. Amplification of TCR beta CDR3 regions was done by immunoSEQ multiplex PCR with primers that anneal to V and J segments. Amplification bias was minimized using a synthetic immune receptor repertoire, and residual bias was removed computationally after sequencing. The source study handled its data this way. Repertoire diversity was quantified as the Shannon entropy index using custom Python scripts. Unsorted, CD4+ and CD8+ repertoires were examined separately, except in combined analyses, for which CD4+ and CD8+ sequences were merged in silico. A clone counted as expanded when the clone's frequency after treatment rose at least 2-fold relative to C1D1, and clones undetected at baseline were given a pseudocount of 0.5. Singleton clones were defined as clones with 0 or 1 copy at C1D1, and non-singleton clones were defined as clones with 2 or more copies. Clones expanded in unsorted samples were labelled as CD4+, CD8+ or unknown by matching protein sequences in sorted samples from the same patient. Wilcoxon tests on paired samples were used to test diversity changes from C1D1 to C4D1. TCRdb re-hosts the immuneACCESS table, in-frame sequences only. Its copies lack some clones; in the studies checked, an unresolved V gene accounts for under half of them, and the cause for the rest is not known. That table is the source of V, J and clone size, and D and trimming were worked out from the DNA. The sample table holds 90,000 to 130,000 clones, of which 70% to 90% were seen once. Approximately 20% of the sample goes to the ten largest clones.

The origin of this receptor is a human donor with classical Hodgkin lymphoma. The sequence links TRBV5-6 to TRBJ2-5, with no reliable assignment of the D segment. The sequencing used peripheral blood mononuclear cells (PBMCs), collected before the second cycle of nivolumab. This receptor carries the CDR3 CASSLVAGKTTQYF. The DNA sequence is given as TGTGCCAGCAGCTTGGTAGCCGGCAAAACGACCCAGTACTTC.